The 8 T cell receptor beta chains presented below share a single source sample, sequenced in a study of control samples from healthy donors and cancer patients. Sequencing was performed with immunoSEQ multiplex PCR; in TCRdb, only in-frame clones are kept and a portion is missing. The repertoire holds 400,000 to 450,000 clones, with 80% to 95% as singletons. Sequencing used PBMCs. These receptors were taken from a middle-aged man with head and neck cancer.

The chain joins TRBV15 to TRBJ1-6; the match to TRBD1 covers 8 bases. The CDR3 extends over 12 amino acids. The V gene's germline CDR1 is LNHNV and CDR2 YYDKDF (reference sequence). With V trimmed by 9 bases and J by 10 bases, 5 bases remained unmatched. The CDR3 nucleotides are TGTGCCACAGGACAGGGAAACTCACCCCTCCACTTT. Amino acid sequence: CATGQGNSPLHF.

The chain employs TRBV5-4 and TRBJ2-1; a weak D match, TRBD2 (6 bases). The CDR3 contains 13 residues. V was pared by 3 bases and J by 9 bases, with 13 bases between. Germline CDR1 SGHNT, CDR2 YYREEE (reference sequence). CDR3 protein: CASSSTSMLEQFF. CDR3 nucleotide sequence: TGTGCCAGCAGCTCGACTAGTATGCTTGAGCAGTTCTTC.

This clone was picked up a small number of times. The gene calls are TRBV10-1 and TRBJ2-3; 8 nucleotides align to TRBD2. Trimming removed 0 bases from V and 1 base from J; junction bases left unmatched: 0. Germline-derived CDR1 and CDR2 are WNHNN and SYGVQD (reference sequence). CDR3 size: 15 residues. The CDR3 region has the DNA TGCGCCAGCAGTGAGTCTAGCGGGGGCACAGATACGCAGTATTTT. It codes for CASSESSGGTDTQYF.

The CDR3 coding sequence is TGTGCCAGCAGCGTAGTAAACGGGGAGCTGTTTTTT. Protein: CASSVVNGELFF. This sequence joins TRBV9 and TRBJ2-2, with D hard to call. CDR3 length: 12 amino acids. The V end was cut by 0 bases, the J end by 7 bases, with 4 bases between. Germline lookup yields CDR1 SGDLS and CDR2 YYNGEE.

The chain uses TRBV29-1 and TRBJ2-5, with a possible D match to TRBD1 (6 bases). This CDR3 region has 13 residues. Trimming stripped 4 bases from V and 1 base from J, with 10 bases between. Looked up from germline, CDR1 is SQVTM and CDR2 is ANQGSEA. For the CDR3, the DNA is TGCAGCGTTGCCCAGGGGAGCCAAGAGACCCAGTACTTC. This encodes CSVAQGSQETQYF.

As DNA, the CDR3 is TGTGCCAGCAGCTTGGGGAGGGAAGGCCATGGCTACACCTTC. Protein: CASSLGREGHGYTF. This chain joins TRBV7-2 and TRBJ1-2; D gene uncertain. The germline V and J ends were trimmed by 3 bases and 6 bases, with 14 bases remaining between them. Germline V gives CDR1 SGHTA, CDR2 FQGNSA. The CDR3 loop spans 14 amino acids.

The chain employs TRBV4-2 and TRBJ1-2; D is ambiguous. CDR3 length: 14 residues. Trimming removed 1 base at V and 4 bases at J, with 10 bases between. From germline, CDR1 is LGHNA and CDR2 YNFKEQ. The CDR3 loop is CASSQVSDIYGYTF. CDR3 DNA sequence: TGTGCCAGCAGCCAAGTCAGCGATATCTATGGCTACACCTTC.

The chain couples TRBV5-5 to TRBJ2-1; no firm D call. This CDR3 has 13 amino acids. Germline CDR1 reads SGHKS; CDR2 reads YYEKEE (reference sequence). V lost 4 bases to trimming and J lost 4 bases, with 9 bases between them. CDR3 in DNA: TGTGCCAGCAGCCCTGGACGGTACAATGAGCAGTTCTTC. This encodes CASSPGRYNEQFF.